A selection of T cell receptor beta chains follows, all from one sample in a study of blood T cell repertoires in COVID-19. Data came from immunoSEQ multiplex PCR; TCRdb stores just in-frame clones and leaves some out. Among 110,000 or so clones listed, roughly 85% were seen once. Material for sequencing was peripheral blood. The receptors here all came from a human donor in a cohort sampled during active COVID-19. Both conserved end residues are part of each CDR3. A D gene is named only where the DNA matches it firmly. Not all rows give a size; the values are once, few, many and, for expanded clones, a class.

d_call j_call v_call clone_size cdr3_nt cdr3_aa
- TRBJ2-5 TRBV24-1 - TGTGCCACCAGTGATACAGGGAGTTGGGAGACCCAGTACTTC CATSDTGSWETQYF
TRBD1 TRBJ1-1 TRBV29-1 - TGCAGCGTGATAAGGGACAGGGGAAGGGCTGAAGCTTTCTTT CSVIRDRGRAEAFF
- TRBJ1-2 TRBV28 - TGTGCCAGCAGGACCACGGACATTTATGGCTACACCTTC CASRTTDIYGYTF
TRBD2 TRBJ2-1 TRBV3-1/TRBV3-2 - TGTGCCAGCAGCCTACGCCTAACTAGCGGGGGGAACAATGAGCAGTTCTTC CASSLRLTSGGNNEQFF
- TRBJ1-2 TRBV23-1 - TGCGCCAGCAGTCAACCCACCGACAGGAAAGGCGGCTACACCTTC CASSQPTDRKGGYTF
- TRBJ2-7 TRBV3-1/TRBV3-2 - TGTGCCAGCAGCCAAGTCCGGTGGGAGCAGTACTTC CASSQVRWEQYF
- TRBJ2-7 TRBV18 - TGTGCCAGCTCACCAATGGGCGAGTCCAGCTACGAGCAGTACTTC CASSPMGESSYEQYF
- TRBJ2-3 TRBV12-3/TRBV12-4 - TGTGCCAGCAGTTTCGGACAAACTCAGTATTTT CASSFGQTQYF
- TRBJ2-1 TRBV10-3 - TGTGCCATCAGTGAGATAGTGTTAGATGAGCAGTTCTTC CAISEIVLDEQFF
- TRBJ2-7 TRBV19 - TGTGCCAGTAGTCCCCGGGGAACCTACGAGCAGTACTTC CASSPRGTYEQYF
TRBD1 TRBJ1-4 TRBV5-1 - TGCGCCAGCAGGCAACAGGGGCCAGAGGGAGAACTGTTTTTT CASRQQGPEGELFF
- TRBJ2-3 TRBV5-4 once TGTGCCAGCAGCTTGGCGTACCCGGGGGGCGGGCATACGCAGTATTTT CASSLAYPGGGHTQYF
- TRBJ1-4 TRBV29-1 - TGCAGCGTGACAGACAGCGTAACTAATGAAAAACTGTTTTTT CSVTDSVTNEKLFF